Below, one TCR beta chain is given with its context. This clonotype was seen many times. The clone's antigen remains unknown. Nothing much larger sits one base from this clone, and base qualities are not available. The data derive from a study of T cell repertoires in cytomegalovirus infection (dated by TCRdb to between 2019 and 2020). Concerning the study at large: Alongside well-studied HLA-B-restricted epitopes, the peptide stimulations were aimed at recently identified HLA-C-restricted CMV epitopes, whose presentation resists viral immunomodulation. Donor HLA type was relevant to the analysis, because carriage of CMV infection together with the matching HLA type was indicated by public TCR beta signatures. What the research found in general, with its limitations: In both this cohort and an independent roughly 350-donor cohort, the cumulative frequency of public TCR beta family members distinguished carriers of CMV infection plus the relevant HLA type. The ex vivo response was dominated by HLA-C-restricted CMV-specific TCR beta clonotypes, and the single most frequent clonotype in two of eight donors was supplied by these HLA-C-restricted clonotypes.

The treatment or condition label, as the study defines it: in vitro stimulation with specific CMV peptide epitopes to enrich CMV-specific T cells. The listed sequencing device is Illumina HiSeq 1500. The public reads were reprocessed in TCRdb via fastp at Q25 and MiXCR, keeping in-frame beta chains. Every distinct CDR3 protein forms one entry, paired with its most common genes and DNA. For this sample there are around 900,000 distinct CDR3 sequences; roughly 31% appear just once. The ten largest account for around an eighth of the sample. The source of this sequence is a human donor in good health (CMV status not recorded). Some clones in this sample may be carry-over from other donors' samples. Sample: cultured CD8+ T cells from PBMCs, taken from culture after CMV antigen stimulation.

The sequenced DNA is TGTGCCAGCAGCTTCCCCGGAGGATACAATGAGCAGTTCTTC. This yields the protein CASSFPGGYNEQFF. Here the chain combines TRBV7-9 and TRBJ2-1; TRBD2 could be the D gene, as 5 bases match. Reading the germline V gene (reference sequence) gives CDR1 SEHNR and CDR2 FQNEAQ. V is pared back by 3 bases and J by 4 bases, with 10 bases lying between the germline termini. The CDR3 starts with the cysteine, ends with the phenylalanine, and has 14 residues. Only the CDR3 DNA stays, 42 bases, in frame from base 1.